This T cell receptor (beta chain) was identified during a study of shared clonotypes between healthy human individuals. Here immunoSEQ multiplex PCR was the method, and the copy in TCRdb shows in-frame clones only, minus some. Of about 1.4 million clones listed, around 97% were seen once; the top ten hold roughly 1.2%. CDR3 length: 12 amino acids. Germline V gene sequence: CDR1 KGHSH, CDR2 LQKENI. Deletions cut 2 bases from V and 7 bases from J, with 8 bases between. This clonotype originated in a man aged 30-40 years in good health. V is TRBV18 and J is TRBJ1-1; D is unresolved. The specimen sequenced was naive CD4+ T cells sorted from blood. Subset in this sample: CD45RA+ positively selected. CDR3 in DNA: TGTGCCAGCTCACCAGGCAACCTTGAAGCTTTCTTT. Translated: CASSPGNLEAFF. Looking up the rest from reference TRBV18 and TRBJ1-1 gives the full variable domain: NAGVMQNPRHLVRRRGQEARLRCSPMKGHSHVYWYRQLPEEGLKFMVYLQKENIIDESGMPKERFSAEFPKEGPSILRIQQVVRGDSAAYFCASSPGNLEAFFGQGTRLTVV.